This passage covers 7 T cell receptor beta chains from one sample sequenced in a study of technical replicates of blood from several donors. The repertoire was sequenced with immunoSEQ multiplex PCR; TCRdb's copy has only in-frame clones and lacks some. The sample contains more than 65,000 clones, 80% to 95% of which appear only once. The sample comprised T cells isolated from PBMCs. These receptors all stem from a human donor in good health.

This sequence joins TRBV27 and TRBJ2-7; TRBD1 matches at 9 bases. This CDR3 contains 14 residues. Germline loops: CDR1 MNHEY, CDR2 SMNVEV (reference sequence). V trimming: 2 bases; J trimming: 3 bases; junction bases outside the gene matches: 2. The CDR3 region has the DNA TGTGCCAGCAGTTTAGCGGACAGGGGCTACGAGCAGTACTTC. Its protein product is CASSLADRGYEQYF.

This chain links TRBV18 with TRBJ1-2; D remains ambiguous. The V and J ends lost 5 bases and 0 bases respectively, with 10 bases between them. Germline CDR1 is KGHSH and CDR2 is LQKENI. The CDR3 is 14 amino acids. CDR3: CASSSTPTNYGYTF. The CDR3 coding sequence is TGTGCCAGCTCATCGACACCAACTAACTATGGCTACACCTTC.

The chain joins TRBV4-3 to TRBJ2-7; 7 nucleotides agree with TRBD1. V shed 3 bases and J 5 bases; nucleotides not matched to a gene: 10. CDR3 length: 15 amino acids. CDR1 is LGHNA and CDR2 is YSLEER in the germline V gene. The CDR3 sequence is CASSQDRQGHNEQYF. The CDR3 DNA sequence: TGCGCCAGCAGCCAGGACAGACAGGGCCACAACGAGCAGTACTTC.

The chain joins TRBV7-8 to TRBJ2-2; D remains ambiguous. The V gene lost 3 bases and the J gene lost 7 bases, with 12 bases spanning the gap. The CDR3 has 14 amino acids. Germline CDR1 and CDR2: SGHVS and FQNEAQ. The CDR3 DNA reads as TGTGCCAGCAGCTTGAGTAGAGTACTCGGGGAGCTGTTTTTT. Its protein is CASSLSRVLGELFF.

CDR3 residues: CASSIDTGGNQPQHF. DNA of the CDR3: TGTGCCAGTAGTATAGATACAGGGGGGAATCAGCCCCAGCATTTT. The rearrangement uses TRBV19 and TRBJ1-5, with TRBD1 matching over 8 bases. V gave up 0 bases and J gave up 4 bases; unmatched junction bases: 2. The CDR3 covers 15 residues. From germline, CDR1 is LNHDA and CDR2 SQIVND (reference sequence).

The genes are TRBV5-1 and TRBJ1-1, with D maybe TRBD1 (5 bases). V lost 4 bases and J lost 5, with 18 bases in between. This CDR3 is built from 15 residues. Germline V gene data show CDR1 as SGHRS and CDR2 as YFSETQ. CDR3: CASSLNGGGSTEAFF. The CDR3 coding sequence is TGCGCCAGCAGCCTGAACGGGGGGGGGAGTACTGAAGCTTTCTTT.

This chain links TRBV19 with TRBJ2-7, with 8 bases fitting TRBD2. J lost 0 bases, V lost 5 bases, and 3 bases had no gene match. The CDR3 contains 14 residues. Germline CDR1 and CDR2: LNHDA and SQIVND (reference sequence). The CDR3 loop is CASSLSGSSYEQYF. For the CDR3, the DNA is TGTGCCAGTAGTCTCAGCGGGAGCTCCTACGAGCAGTACTTC.